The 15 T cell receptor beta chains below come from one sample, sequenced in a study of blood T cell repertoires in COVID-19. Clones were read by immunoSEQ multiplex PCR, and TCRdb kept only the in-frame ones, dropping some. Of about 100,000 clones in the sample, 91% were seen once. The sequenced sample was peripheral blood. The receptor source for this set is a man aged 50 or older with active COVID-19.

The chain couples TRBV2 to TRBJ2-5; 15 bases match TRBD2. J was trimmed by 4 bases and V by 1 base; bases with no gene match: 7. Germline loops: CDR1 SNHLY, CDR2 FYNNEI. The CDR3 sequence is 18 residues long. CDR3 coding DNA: TGTGCCAGCAGTGAAGGTTGGACTAGCGGGGGGGGAGGAGAGACCCAGTACTTC. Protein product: CASSEGWTSGGGGETQYF. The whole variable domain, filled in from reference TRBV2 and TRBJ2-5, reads EPEVTQTPSHQVTQMGQEVILRCVPISNHLYFYWYRQILGQKVEFLVSFYNNEISEKSEIFDDQFSVERPDGSNFTLKIRSTKLEDSAMYFCASSEGWTSGGGGETQYFGPGTRLLVL.

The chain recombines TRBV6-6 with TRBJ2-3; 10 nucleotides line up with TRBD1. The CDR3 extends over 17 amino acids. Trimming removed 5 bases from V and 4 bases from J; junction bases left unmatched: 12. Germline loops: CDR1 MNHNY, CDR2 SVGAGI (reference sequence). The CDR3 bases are TGTGCCAGCAGTCCAACCCCGACAGGGGGCATGGCAGATACGCAGTATTTT. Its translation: CASSPTPTGGMADTQYF.

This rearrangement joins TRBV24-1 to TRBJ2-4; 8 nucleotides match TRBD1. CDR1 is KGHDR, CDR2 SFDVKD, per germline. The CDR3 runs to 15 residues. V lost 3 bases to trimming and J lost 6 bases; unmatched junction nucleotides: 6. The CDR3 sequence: CATSDHRTGSNIQYF. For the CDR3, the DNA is TGTGCCACCAGTGATCACCGGACAGGGTCAAACATTCAGTACTTC.

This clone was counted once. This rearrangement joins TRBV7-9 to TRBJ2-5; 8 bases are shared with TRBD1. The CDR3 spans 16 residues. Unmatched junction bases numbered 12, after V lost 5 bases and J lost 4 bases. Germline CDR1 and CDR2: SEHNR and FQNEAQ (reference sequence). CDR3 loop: CASSHRGDYSGETQYF. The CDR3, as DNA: TGTGCCAGCAGCCACAGGGGGGATTATTCAGGAGAGACCCAGTACTTC.

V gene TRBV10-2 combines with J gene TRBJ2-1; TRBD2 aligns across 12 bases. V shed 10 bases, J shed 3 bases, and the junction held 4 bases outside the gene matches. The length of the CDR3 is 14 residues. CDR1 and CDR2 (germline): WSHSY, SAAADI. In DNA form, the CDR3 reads TGCGCCACCTCACTAGCGGGAGGCTACAATGAGCAGTTCTTC. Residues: CATSLAGGYNEQFF.

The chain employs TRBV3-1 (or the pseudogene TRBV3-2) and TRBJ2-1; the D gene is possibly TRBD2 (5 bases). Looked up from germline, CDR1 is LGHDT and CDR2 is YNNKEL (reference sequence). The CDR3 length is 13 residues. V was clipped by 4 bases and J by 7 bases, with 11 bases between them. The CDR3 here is CASSPDGGNEQFF. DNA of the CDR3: TGTGCCAGCAGCCCAGACGGCGGGAATGAGCAGTTCTTC.

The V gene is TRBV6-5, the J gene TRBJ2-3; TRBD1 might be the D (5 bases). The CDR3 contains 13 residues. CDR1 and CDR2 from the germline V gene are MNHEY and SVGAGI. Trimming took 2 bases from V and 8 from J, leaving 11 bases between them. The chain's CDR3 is CASSYRGRVTQYF. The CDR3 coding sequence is TGTGCCAGCAGTTACAGGGGAAGGGTTACGCAGTATTTT.

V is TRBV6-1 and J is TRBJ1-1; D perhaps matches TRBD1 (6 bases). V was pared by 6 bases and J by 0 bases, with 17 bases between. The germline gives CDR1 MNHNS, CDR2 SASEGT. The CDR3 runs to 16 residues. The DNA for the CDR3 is TGTGCCAGCAGCGAACAGGGATCCTCAATGAACACTGAAGCTTTCTTT. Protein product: CASSEQGSSMNTEAFF.

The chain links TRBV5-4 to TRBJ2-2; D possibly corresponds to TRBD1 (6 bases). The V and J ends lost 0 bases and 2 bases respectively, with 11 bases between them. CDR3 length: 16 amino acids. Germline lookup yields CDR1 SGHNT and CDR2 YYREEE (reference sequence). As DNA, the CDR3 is TGTGCCAGCAGCTTGGAACAGGGCCCAAACACCGGGGAGCTGTTTTTT. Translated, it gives CASSLEQGPNTGELFF.

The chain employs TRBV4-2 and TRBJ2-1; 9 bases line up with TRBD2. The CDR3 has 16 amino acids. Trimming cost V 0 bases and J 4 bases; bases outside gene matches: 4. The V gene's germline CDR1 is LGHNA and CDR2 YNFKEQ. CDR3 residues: CASSQEASGNYNEQFF. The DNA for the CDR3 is TGTGCCAGCAGCCAAGAGGCTAGCGGGAATTACAATGAGCAGTTCTTC.

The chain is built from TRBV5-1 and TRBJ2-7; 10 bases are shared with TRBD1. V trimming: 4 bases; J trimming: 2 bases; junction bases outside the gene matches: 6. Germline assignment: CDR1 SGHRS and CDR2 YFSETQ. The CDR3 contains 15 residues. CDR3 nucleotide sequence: TGCGCCAGCAGCCATGGGGACAGGGGCCCCTACGAGCAGTACTTC. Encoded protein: CASSHGDRGPYEQYF.

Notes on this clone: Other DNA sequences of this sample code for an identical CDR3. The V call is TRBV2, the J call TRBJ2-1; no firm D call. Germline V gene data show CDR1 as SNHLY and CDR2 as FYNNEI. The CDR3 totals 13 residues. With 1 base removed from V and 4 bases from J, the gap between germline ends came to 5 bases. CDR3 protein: CASSEGLYNEQFF. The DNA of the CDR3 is TGTGCCAGCAGTGAAGGGCTGTACAATGAGCAGTTCTTC.

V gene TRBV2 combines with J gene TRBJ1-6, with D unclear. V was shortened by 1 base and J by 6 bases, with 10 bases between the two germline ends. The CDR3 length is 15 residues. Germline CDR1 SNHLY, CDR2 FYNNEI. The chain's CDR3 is CASSEDGTGNSPLHF. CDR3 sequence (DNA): TGTGCCAGCAGTGAAGATGGCACGGGTAATTCACCCCTCCACTTT.

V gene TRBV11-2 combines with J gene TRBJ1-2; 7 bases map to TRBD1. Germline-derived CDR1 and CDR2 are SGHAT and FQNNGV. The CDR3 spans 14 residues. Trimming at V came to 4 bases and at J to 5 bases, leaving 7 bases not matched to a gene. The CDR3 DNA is TGTGCCAGCAGCTCGGAAGGGGGCCCATATGGCTACACCTTC. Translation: CASSSEGGPYGYTF.

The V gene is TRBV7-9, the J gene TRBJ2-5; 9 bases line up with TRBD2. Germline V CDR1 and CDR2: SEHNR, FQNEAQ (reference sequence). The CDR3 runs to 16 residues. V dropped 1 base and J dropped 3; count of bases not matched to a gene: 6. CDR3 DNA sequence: TGTGCCAGCAGCTTAGTCCCGGGACTAGCTAAAGAGACCCAGTACTTC. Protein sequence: CASSLVPGLAKETQYF.